This T cell receptor (beta chain) was identified in a study of human T cells and chemical hapten exposure. Time point: patch test 1, 2 weeks after DPC sensitization. Treatment reported: therapeutic diphenylcyclopropenone sensitization with weekly scalp DPC. Each CDR3 protein gets one entry after TCRdb re-called the RACE reads with MiXCR. The sample shows 75,000 to 90,000 distinct CDR3 sequences, roughly 10% of them seen only once. The V gene lost 6 bases and the J gene lost 2 bases, with 16 bases spanning the gap. CDR3 size: 15 residues. This sequence was found in an older woman with alopecia areata. Some clones in this sample may be carry-over from other donors' samples. This sequence joins TRBV12-3 or TRBV12-4 and TRBJ1-2; D is uncertain. Here the sequenced sample was whole blood, taken in connection with sensitization to the hapten diphenylcyclopropenone (DPC). The CDR3 sequence is CASSLDPRFNYGYTF. The CDR3 DNA follows: TGTGCCAGCAGCCTCGACCCGAGATTCAACTATGGCTACACCTTC.